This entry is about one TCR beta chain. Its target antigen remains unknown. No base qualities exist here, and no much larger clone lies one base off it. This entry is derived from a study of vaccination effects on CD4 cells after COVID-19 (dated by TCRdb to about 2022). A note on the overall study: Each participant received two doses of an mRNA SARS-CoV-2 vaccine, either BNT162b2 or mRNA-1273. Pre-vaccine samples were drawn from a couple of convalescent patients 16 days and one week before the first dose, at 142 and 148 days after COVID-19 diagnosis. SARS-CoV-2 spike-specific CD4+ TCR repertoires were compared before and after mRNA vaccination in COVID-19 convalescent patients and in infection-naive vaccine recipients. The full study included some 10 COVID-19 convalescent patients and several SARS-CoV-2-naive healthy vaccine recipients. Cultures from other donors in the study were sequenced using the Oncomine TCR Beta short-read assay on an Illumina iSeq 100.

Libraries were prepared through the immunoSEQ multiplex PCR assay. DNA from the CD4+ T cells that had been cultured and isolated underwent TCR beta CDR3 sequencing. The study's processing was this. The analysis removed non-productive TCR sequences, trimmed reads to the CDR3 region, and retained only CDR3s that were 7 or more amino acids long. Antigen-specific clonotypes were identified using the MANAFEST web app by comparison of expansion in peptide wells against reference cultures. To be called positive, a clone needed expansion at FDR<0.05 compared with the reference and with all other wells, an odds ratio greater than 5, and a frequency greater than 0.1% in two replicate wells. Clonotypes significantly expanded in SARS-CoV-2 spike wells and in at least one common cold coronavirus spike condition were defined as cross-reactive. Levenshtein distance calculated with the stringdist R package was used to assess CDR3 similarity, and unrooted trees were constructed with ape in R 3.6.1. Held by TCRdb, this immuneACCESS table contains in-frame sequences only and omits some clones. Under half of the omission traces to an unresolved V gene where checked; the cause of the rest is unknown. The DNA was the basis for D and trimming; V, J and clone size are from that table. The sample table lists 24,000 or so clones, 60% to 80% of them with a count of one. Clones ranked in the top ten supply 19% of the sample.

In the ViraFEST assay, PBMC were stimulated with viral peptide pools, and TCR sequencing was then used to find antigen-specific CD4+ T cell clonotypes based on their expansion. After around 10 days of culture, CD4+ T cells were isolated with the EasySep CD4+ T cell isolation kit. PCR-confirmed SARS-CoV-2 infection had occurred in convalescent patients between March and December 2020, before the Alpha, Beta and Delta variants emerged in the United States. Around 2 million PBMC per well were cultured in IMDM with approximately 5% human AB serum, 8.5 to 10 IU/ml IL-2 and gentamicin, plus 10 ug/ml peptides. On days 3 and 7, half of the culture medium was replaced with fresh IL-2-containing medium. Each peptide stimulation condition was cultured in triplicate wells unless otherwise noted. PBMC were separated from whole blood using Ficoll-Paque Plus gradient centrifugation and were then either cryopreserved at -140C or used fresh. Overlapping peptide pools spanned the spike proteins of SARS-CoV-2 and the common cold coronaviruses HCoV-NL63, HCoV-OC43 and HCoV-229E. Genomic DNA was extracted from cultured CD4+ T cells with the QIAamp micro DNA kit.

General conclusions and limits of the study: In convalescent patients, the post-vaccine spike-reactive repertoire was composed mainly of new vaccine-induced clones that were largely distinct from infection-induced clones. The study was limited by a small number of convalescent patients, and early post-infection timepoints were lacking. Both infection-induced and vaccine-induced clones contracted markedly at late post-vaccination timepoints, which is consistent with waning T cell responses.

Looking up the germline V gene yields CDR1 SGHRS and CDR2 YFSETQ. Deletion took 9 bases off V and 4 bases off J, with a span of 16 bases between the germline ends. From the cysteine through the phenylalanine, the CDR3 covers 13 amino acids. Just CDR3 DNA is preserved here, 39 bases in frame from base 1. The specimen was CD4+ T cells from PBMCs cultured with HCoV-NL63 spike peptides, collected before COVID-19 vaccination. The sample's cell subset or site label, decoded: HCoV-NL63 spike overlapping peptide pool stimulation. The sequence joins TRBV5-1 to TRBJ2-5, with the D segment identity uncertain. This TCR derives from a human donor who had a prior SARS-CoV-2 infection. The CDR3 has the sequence CATSLLPSETQYF. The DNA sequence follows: TGCGCCACCTCGTTACTACCCTCAGAGACCCAGTACTTC.